These T cell receptor beta chains were read from a single sample in a study of T-cell reconstitution after alpha-beta-depleted transplantation in children. TCRdb itself ran the PCR reads through MiXCR, one entry per CDR3 protein. In the table there are about a million distinct CDR3 sequences, under 30% of which are singletons. Specimen: PBMCs, mostly from graft donor cells, collected 360 days after TCRalphabeta/CD19-depleted stem cell transplant. The origin of the receptors is a boy younger than two who had a stem cell transplant for SCID, so the T cells may come from the graft donor. Both conserved end residues are part of each CDR3. Each record gives: clone size, CDR3 length, J gene, V gene, D gene, CDR3 DNA, CDR3 protein. A D gene is named only where the DNA matches it firmly. Clone sizes are given selectively: once, few, many, or a class where the clone is expanded.

clone size: NA
CDR3 length: 12
J gene: TRBJ2-1
V gene: TRBV12-3/TRBV12-4
D gene: NA
CDR3 DNA: TGTGCCAGCAGGGGGGACCCCAATGAGCAGTTCTTC
CDR3 protein: CASRGDPNEQFF

clone size: NA
CDR3 length: 13
J gene: TRBJ2-1
V gene: TRBV12-3/TRBV12-4
D gene: TRBD1
CDR3 DNA: TGTGCCAGCAGCGCGACAGGGGCAAATGAGCAGTTCTTC
CDR3 protein: CASSATGANEQFF

clone size: NA
CDR3 length: 14
J gene: TRBJ2-1
V gene: TRBV29-1
D gene: NA
CDR3 DNA: TGCAGCGTTGAAGCAGGGAGCTCCTACAATGAGCAGTTCTTC
CDR3 protein: CSVEAGSSYNEQFF

clone size: NA
CDR3 length: 13
J gene: TRBJ2-3
V gene: TRBV24-1
D gene: NA
CDR3 DNA: TGTGCCACCAGTGACGCGAGACCAGATACGCAGTATTTT
CDR3 protein: CATSDARPDTQYF

clone size: NA
CDR3 length: 16
J gene: TRBJ2-5
V gene: TRBV7-2
D gene: NA
CDR3 DNA: TGTGCCAGCAGCCCCAGCTTGGGACTGGCCCAAGAGACCCAGTACTTC
CDR3 protein: CASSPSLGLAQETQYF

clone size: few
CDR3 length: 15
J gene: TRBJ1-1
V gene: TRBV10-3
D gene: TRBD1
CDR3 DNA: TGTGCCATCAGTGGGCTCCAGGGGGCGGGCACTGAAGCTTTCTTT
CDR3 protein: CAISGLQGAGTEAFF

clone size: NA
CDR3 length: 16
J gene: TRBJ2-6
V gene: TRBV6-1
D gene: TRBD1
CDR3 DNA: TGTGCCAGCAGAGGACAGGGAATGAACGGGGCCAACGTCCTGACTTTC
CDR3 protein: CASRGQGMNGANVLTF

clone size: few
CDR3 length: 14
J gene: TRBJ1-4
V gene: TRBV12-3/TRBV12-4
D gene: NA
CDR3 DNA: TGTGCCAGCACCCAGTCCATCCACGATGAAAAACTGTTTTTT
CDR3 protein: CASTQSIHDEKLFF

clone size: once
CDR3 length: 14
J gene: TRBJ1-1
V gene: TRBV6-5
D gene: NA
CDR3 DNA: TGTGCCAGCAGTTATGTCCAAAAGATCACTGAAGCTTTCTTT
CDR3 protein: CASSYVQKITEAFF

clone size: few
CDR3 length: 11
J gene: TRBJ2-1
V gene: TRBV18
D gene: NA
CDR3 DNA: TGTGCCAGCCAAGTCTACAATGAGCAGTTCTTC
CDR3 protein: CASQVYNEQFF

clone size: few
CDR3 length: 17
J gene: TRBJ2-1
V gene: TRBV4-3
D gene: TRBD2
CDR3 DNA: TGCGCCAGCAGCCACCCAAGCGGGGGTAGCTCCTACAATGAGCAGTTCTTC
CDR3 protein: CASSHPSGGSSYNEQFF

clone size: NA
CDR3 length: 15
J gene: TRBJ2-3
V gene: TRBV20-1
D gene: TRBD2
CDR3 DNA: TGCAGTGCCGGGGGGGCGGCGGTAAGCACAGATACGCAGTATTTT
CDR3 protein: CSAGGAAVSTDTQYF

clone size: NA
CDR3 length: 14
J gene: TRBJ2-5
V gene: TRBV5-6
D gene: NA
CDR3 DNA: TGTGCCAGCAGCTTGGATGGTAGCATAAAGACCCAGTACTTC
CDR3 protein: CASSLDGSIKTQYF

clone size: NA
CDR3 length: 15
J gene: TRBJ2-7
V gene: TRBV5-6
D gene: NA
CDR3 DNA: TGTGCCAGCAGCTTCCCGTCTCAGACCCTGGGGGAGCAGTACTTC
CDR3 protein: CASSFPSQTLGEQYF

clone size: NA
CDR3 length: 14
J gene: TRBJ1-5
V gene: TRBV10-3
D gene: NA
CDR3 DNA: TGTGCCATCAGTGAGGGGGACCGCAATCAGCCCCAGCATTTT
CDR3 protein: CAISEGDRNQPQHF

clone size: few
CDR3 length: 16
J gene: TRBJ2-5
V gene: TRBV2
D gene: NA
CDR3 DNA: TGTGCCAGCAGCGAGTACGCGGGGGCCTCCTGGGAGACCCAGTACTTC
CDR3 protein: CASSEYAGASWETQYF

clone size: few
CDR3 length: 14
J gene: TRBJ1-2
V gene: TRBV28
D gene: NA
CDR3 DNA: TGTGCCAGCAGTGTTTTGGGCCTGCTGGGTGGCTACACCTTC
CDR3 protein: CASSVLGLLGGYTF

clone size: NA
CDR3 length: 14
J gene: TRBJ2-5
V gene: TRBV7-9
D gene: NA
CDR3 DNA: TGTGCCAGCAGCTTAAGTGCTAGCTGGGAGACCCAGTACTTC
CDR3 protein: CASSLSASWETQYF

clone size: NA
CDR3 length: 19
J gene: TRBJ2-2
V gene: TRBV15
D gene: TRBD1
CDR3 DNA: TGTGCCACCAGCAGAGAGTTGGGGGACAGGGAATTTTCCACCGGGGAGCTGTTTTTT
CDR3 protein: CATSRELGDREFSTGELFF

clone size: once
CDR3 length: 18
J gene: TRBJ2-3
V gene: TRBV11-1
D gene: TRBD2
CDR3 DNA: TGTGCCAGCAGGGGACTAGCGGGGGGTCCACCTAGCACAGATACGCAGTATTTT
CDR3 protein: CASRGLAGGPPSTDTQYF

clone size: many
CDR3 length: 12
J gene: TRBJ2-5
V gene: TRBV29-1
D gene: NA
CDR3 DNA: TGCAGCGTTGTGGCTGTCGGAGAGACCCAGTACTTC
CDR3 protein: CSVVAVGETQYF

clone size: NA
CDR3 length: 13
J gene: TRBJ1-1
V gene: TRBV20-1
D gene: NA
CDR3 DNA: TGCAGTGCTACAGGTTTGAGGAACACTGAAGCTTTCTTT
CDR3 protein: CSATGLRNTEAFF

clone size: NA
CDR3 length: 21
J gene: TRBJ2-1
V gene: TRBV11-2
D gene: TRBD2
CDR3 DNA: TGTGCCAGCAGTCCTCGGACTAGCGGGGAGATACCTGCAAGCTCCTACAATGAGCAGTTCTTC
CDR3 protein: CASSPRTSGEIPASSYNEQFF

clone size: few
CDR3 length: 13
J gene: TRBJ2-7
V gene: TRBV20-1
D gene: NA
CDR3 DNA: TGCAGTGCTAGTTCTGTTTTGGGGTACGAGCAGTACTTC
CDR3 protein: CSASSVLGYEQYF

clone size: NA
CDR3 length: 15
J gene: TRBJ2-3
V gene: TRBV5-1
D gene: NA
CDR3 DNA: TGCGCCAGCAGCTTGGTTCCAGGAAAGGCAGATACGCAGTATTTT
CDR3 protein: CASSLVPGKADTQYF

clone size: few
CDR3 length: 12
J gene: TRBJ2-7
V gene: TRBV12-3/TRBV12-4
D gene: NA
CDR3 DNA: TGTGCCAGCACGAGAGGCCCCTACGAGCAGTACTTC
CDR3 protein: CASTRGPYEQYF

clone size: NA
CDR3 length: 15
J gene: TRBJ1-5
V gene: TRBV4-1
D gene: NA
CDR3 DNA: TGCGCCAGCAGCCTTTCCGACAGGAAAAATCAGCCCCAGCATTTT
CDR3 protein: CASSLSDRKNQPQHF

clone size: few
CDR3 length: 16
J gene: TRBJ1-2
V gene: TRBV6-5
D gene: NA
CDR3 DNA: TGTGCCAGCAGTTATGGAGGCGGCCCGCTAAACTATGGCTACACCTTC
CDR3 protein: CASSYGGGPLNYGYTF

clone size: few
CDR3 length: 13
J gene: TRBJ1-3
V gene: TRBV18
D gene: NA
CDR3 DNA: TGTGCCAGCTCACCCGGGGATGCGGCCACCATATATTTT
CDR3 protein: CASSPGDAATIYF

clone size: few
CDR3 length: 15
J gene: TRBJ2-7
V gene: TRBV28
D gene: NA
CDR3 DNA: TGTGCCAGCAGTCTACCGGGACCCCTCTCCTACGAGCAGTACTTC
CDR3 protein: CASSLPGPLSYEQYF

clone size: NA
CDR3 length: 12
J gene: TRBJ2-5
V gene: TRBV7-9
D gene: NA
CDR3 DNA: TGTGCCAGCAGCTTGAACAGTATTACCCAGTACTTC
CDR3 protein: CASSLNSITQYF

clone size: NA
CDR3 length: 14
J gene: TRBJ2-1
V gene: TRBV27
D gene: NA
CDR3 DNA: TGTGCCAGCAGTATCGGGCCGGTTGGCAATGAGCAGTTCTTC
CDR3 protein: CASSIGPVGNEQFF